This T cell receptor beta chain appears in the sequencing data of a study of blood T cell repertoires in COVID-19. Turning to the study itself: Samples of COVID-19 (acute and convalescent) were obtained from the United States, Italy and Spain. PBMCs, B-cell-depleted T cells, or T cells provided the cDNA or gDNA that made up the material.

V was clipped by 2 bases and J by 1 base, with 9 bases between them. Germline lookup yields CDR1 SGDLS and CDR2 YYNGEE. This CDR3 has 14 amino acids. In the source study's methods: Nucleated cell counts were estimated from reference gene primer amplification. Sequencing used immunoSEQ multiplex PCR; TCRdb keeps in-frame clones, though not all of them. The V and J calls and the clone size are those of that table, but D and trimming were determined from the DNA. Seen here are tens of thousands of clones, almost 90% observed once, and the top ten hold around 4%. The TCR originated in an elderly woman with active or convalescent COVID-19. V is TRBV9 and J is TRBJ1-1; TRBD1 is a possible D gene (5 bases). Material for sequencing was peripheral blood. In DNA, the CDR3 is TGTGCCAGCAGCGTTCAAACAGGGAACACTGAAGCTTTCTTT. It codes for CASSVQTGNTEAFF.